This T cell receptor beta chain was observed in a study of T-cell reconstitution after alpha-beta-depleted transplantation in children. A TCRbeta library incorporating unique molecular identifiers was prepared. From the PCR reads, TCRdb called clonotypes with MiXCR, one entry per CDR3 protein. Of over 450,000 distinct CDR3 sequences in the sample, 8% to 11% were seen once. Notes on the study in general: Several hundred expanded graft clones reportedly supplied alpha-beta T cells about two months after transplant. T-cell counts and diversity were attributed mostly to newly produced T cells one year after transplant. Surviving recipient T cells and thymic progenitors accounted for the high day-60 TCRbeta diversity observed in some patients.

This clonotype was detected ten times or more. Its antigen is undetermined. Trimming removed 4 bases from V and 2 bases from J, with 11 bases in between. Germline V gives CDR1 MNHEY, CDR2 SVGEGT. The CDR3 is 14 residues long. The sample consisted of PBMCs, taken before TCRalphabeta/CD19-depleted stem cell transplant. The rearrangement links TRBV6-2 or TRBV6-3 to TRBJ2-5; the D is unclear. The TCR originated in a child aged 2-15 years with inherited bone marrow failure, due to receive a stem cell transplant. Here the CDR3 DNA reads TGTGCCAGCAGTTCGGGCCGGAGTCAAGAGACCCAGTACTTC. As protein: CASSSGRSQETQYF.